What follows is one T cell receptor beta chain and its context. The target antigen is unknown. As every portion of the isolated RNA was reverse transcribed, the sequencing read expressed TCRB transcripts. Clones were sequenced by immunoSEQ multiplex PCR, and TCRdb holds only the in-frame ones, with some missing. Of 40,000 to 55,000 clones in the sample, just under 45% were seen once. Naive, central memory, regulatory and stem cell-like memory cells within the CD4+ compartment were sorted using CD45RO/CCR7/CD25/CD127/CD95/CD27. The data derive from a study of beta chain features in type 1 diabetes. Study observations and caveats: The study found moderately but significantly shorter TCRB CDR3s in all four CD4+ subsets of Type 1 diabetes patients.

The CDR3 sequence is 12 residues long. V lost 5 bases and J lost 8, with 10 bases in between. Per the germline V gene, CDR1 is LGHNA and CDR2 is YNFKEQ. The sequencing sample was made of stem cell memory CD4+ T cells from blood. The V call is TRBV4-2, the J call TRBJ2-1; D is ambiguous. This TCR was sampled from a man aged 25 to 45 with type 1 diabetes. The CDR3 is CASSKKEYEQFF. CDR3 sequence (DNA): TGTGCCAGCAGCAAGAAGGAGTATGAGCAGTTCTTC.